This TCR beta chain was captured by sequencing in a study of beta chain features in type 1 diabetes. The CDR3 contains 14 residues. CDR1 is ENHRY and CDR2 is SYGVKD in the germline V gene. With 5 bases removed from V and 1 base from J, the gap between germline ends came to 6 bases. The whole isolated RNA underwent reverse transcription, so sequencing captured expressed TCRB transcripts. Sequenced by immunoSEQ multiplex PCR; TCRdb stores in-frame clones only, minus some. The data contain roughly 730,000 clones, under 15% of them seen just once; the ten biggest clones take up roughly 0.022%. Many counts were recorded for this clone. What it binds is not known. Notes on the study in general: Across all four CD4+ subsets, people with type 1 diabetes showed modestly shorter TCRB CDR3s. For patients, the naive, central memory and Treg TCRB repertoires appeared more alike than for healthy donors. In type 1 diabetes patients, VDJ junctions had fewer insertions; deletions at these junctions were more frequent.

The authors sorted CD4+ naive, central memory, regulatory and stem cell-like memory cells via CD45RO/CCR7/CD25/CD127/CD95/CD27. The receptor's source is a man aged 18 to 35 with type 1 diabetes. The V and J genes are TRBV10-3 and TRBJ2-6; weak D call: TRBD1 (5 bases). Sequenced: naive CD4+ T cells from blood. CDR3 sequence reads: CAISPGSGANVLTF. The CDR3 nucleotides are TGTGCCATCAGTCCAGGGTCTGGGGCCAACGTCCTGACTTTC.